The rows below give T cell receptor beta chains drawn from one sample of a study of blood T cell repertoires in COVID-19. Profiled with immunoSEQ multiplex PCR; TCRdb holds only in-frame clones, not every one. The sample carries approximately 240,000 clones, roughly four fifths recorded once. The sequenced material came from peripheral blood. The receptors here all came from a woman aged 25-40 years who had recovered from COVID-19. CDR3s include the opening cysteine and the closing phenylalanine or tryptophan. Fields, in order: clone size, J gene, V gene, D gene, CDR3 protein. D genes are given only for firm matches. Only some rows state a clone size, as once, few, many or a class for expanded clones.

size: once; J: TRBJ2-7; V: TRBV5-1; D: TRBD2; CDR3: CASSEGLAGHYEQYF
size: -; J: TRBJ1-2; V: TRBV14; D: TRBD1; CDR3: CASSLEGAGGYTF
size: -; J: TRBJ2-1; V: TRBV27; D: TRBD1; CDR3: CASSERDRGHNEQFF
size: -; J: TRBJ1-2; V: TRBV12-5; D: TRBD1; CDR3: CASARTGLFYGYTF
size: -; J: TRBJ2-1; V: TRBV28; D: -; CDR3: CASSSSYGNEQFF
size: -; J: TRBJ1-2; V: TRBV5-5; D: TRBD1; CDR3: CASSLDTGDGYTF
size: -; J: TRBJ1-1; V: TRBV10-1; D: -; CDR3: CASSESQGNTEAFF
size: -; J: TRBJ1-4; V: TRBV12-3/TRBV12-4; D: -; CDR3: CASRGRAEEKLFF
size: -; J: TRBJ2-1; V: TRBV6-6; D: TRBD2; CDR3: CASRIRLAASYNEQFF
size: -; J: TRBJ1-2; V: TRBV18; D: -; CDR3: CASSPPNRAGYGYTF
size: -; J: TRBJ2-6; V: TRBV5-1; D: TRBD1; CDR3: CASSSEIDRGFWSGANVLTF
size: -; J: TRBJ1-5; V: TRBV28; D: -; CDR3: CADGGGSQPQHF
size: -; J: TRBJ2-7; V: TRBV28; D: -; CDR3: CASSLGGLPAYEQYF
size: -; J: TRBJ1-1; V: TRBV20-1; D: -; CDR3: CSASGLGGTEAFF
size: -; J: TRBJ1-6; V: TRBV6-5; D: -; CDR3: CASTRTAANSPLHF
size: -; J: TRBJ2-5; V: TRBV18; D: TRBD1; CDR3: CASSPLIQGAGETQYF
size: -; J: TRBJ2-7; V: TRBV5-6; D: TRBD1; CDR3: CASSSEGQDYEQYF
size: -; J: TRBJ1-5; V: TRBV6-5; D: -; CDR3: CASSYSLNQPQHF
size: -; J: TRBJ1-3; V: TRBV15; D: -; CDR3: CATSRDDPRSGNTIYF
size: -; J: TRBJ1-2; V: TRBV5-4; D: -; CDR3: CASSLIQGGYTF
size: -; J: TRBJ1-2; V: TRBV19; D: TRBD1; CDR3: CASSNGGGAGGYTF
size: -; J: TRBJ1-2; V: TRBV5-4; D: -; CDR3: CASSPQQGSVDTF
size: -; J: TRBJ1-4; V: TRBV29-1; D: -; CDR3: CSVGQGSEKLFF
size: -; J: TRBJ2-1; V: TRBV29-1; D: TRBD1; CDR3: CSVRIQGATHNEQFF
size: -; J: TRBJ2-3; V: TRBV19; D: -; CDR3: CASSPDSQRDTQYF
size: -; J: TRBJ2-2; V: TRBV7-6; D: -; CDR3: CASSPERTGELFF
size: -; J: TRBJ2-7; V: TRBV21-1; D: -; CDR3: CASSKKSGLADYEQYF
size: -; J: TRBJ2-1; V: TRBV5-1; D: TRBD2; CDR3: CASSTGLVYNEQFF
size: -; J: TRBJ2-7; V: TRBV6-5; D: -; CDR3: CASSYSIFSDEQYF
size: few; J: TRBJ2-1; V: TRBV5-1; D: TRBD2; CDR3: CASSLGLAEYNEQFF
size: -; J: TRBJ1-2; V: TRBV27; D: -; CDR3: CASSPPPGFGGYTF
size: -; J: TRBJ1-5; V: TRBV28; D: -; CDR3: CASSLPWYW
size: -; J: TRBJ2-7; V: TRBV27; D: -; CDR3: CASSLIRTANYEQYF
size: few; J: TRBJ2-3; V: TRBV4-2; D: TRBD2; CDR3: CASSQETWRTSGRTGPTDTQYF
size: -; J: TRBJ1-5; V: TRBV5-6; D: -; CDR3: CASSTAYDGEAYQPQHF
size: once; J: TRBJ1-2; V: TRBV2; D: -; CDR3: CASSEAVLGSYGYTF
size: -; J: TRBJ1-2; V: TRBV6-5; D: TRBD1; CDR3: CASSRGGPYGYTF
size: -; J: TRBJ2-7; V: TRBV19; D: -; CDR3: CASSIVGISYEQYF
size: few; J: TRBJ1-5; V: TRBV6-1; D: -; CDR3: CASSAQGFRGNQPQHF
size: -; J: TRBJ2-3; V: TRBV27; D: TRBD1; CDR3: CASGYRGPVTDTQYF
size: -; J: TRBJ2-7; V: TRBV30; D: TRBD1; CDR3: CAWDRASYEQYF
size: -; J: TRBJ1-1; V: TRBV5-4; D: -; CDR3: CASSPQYRANTEAFF
size: -; J: TRBJ2-1; V: TRBV18; D: TRBD2; CDR3: CASSPSSGTDNEQFF
size: -; J: TRBJ2-2; V: TRBV7-2; D: TRBD2; CDR3: CASSLAGGLAGGPATGELFF
size: -; J: TRBJ2-3; V: TRBV5-1; D: -; CDR3: CASSLADTASTDTQYF
size: -; J: TRBJ2-1; V: TRBV30; D: -; CDR3: CAWSREYNEQFF
size: few; J: TRBJ2-1; V: TRBV7-2; D: -; CDR3: CASSLVGVQYEQFF
size: -; J: TRBJ1-5; V: TRBV28; D: -; CDR3: CASPDIAEYSNQPQHF
size: -; J: TRBJ2-5; V: TRBV7-3; D: TRBD2; CDR3: CASSPTLAGARETQYF
size: -; J: TRBJ1-5; V: TRBV27; D: TRBD1; CDR3: CASNNRGQPQHF
size: few; J: TRBJ2-1; V: TRBV6-2/TRBV6-3; D: TRBD2; CDR3: CASSRSSGNEQFF
size: -; J: TRBJ2-7; V: TRBV5-1; D: -; CDR3: CASSLGTGHLYEQYF
size: -; J: TRBJ1-6; V: TRBV13; D: -; CDR3: CASRQQGLYSPLHF